These 20 T cell receptor beta chains came from one sample sequenced in a study of blood T cell repertoires in COVID-19. Clones were read by immunoSEQ multiplex PCR, and TCRdb kept only the in-frame ones, dropping some. The sample lists about 300,000 clones; around 89% were seen once. Sequenced material: peripheral blood. The receptor source for this set is a man aged 35-49 years with acute or convalescent COVID-19.

This clone showed up just once. V usage is TRBV5-1 and J usage is TRBJ2-2, with 9 bases identical to TRBD1. The CDR3 covers 16 residues. The V gene's germline CDR1 is SGHRS and CDR2 YFSETQ. J gave up 6 bases and V 3 bases, and 9 bases lay outside the gene matches. The CDR3 spells CASSSSGQGYAGELFF. As DNA, the CDR3 is TGCGCCAGCAGCTCCTCGGGACAGGGTTACGCCGGGGAGCTGTTTTTT.

The chain recombines TRBV10-1 with TRBJ2-7; possibly TRBD2 for D (5 bases). Trimming stripped 3 bases from V and 5 bases from J, with 11 bases between. The CDR3 spans 13 residues. CDR1 WNHNN and CDR2 SYGVQD come from the germline V gene (reference sequence). The CDR3 DNA reads TGCGCCAGCAGTGACGGACTCGACGACGAGCAGTACTTC. Protein product: CASSDGLDDEQYF.

CDR3 sequence reads: CASSITHRGAYEQYF. The CDR3 DNA follows: TGTGCCAGCAGTATTACCCATCGGGGAGCCTACGAGCAGTACTTC. This chain joins TRBV6-5 and TRBJ2-7; perhaps TRBD2 as D (5 bases). The V gene's germline CDR1 is MNHEY and CDR2 SVGAGI. CDR3 length equals 15 residues. V lost 5 bases and J lost 2, with 16 bases in between.

CDR3 sequence reads: CASTPWGVNTEAFF. Here the CDR3 DNA reads TGTGCCAGCACGCCTTGGGGAGTGAACACTGAAGCTTTCTTT. This rearrangement joins TRBV7-9 to TRBJ1-1; no definite D call. The germline CDR1 and CDR2 sequences are SEHNR and FQNEAQ (reference sequence). V was shortened by 7 bases and J by 0 bases, with 12 bases between the two germline ends. The CDR3 totals 14 residues.

This clone was detected a few times. The rearrangement uses TRBV4-2 and TRBJ1-1; 10 bases are a match to TRBD1. The CDR3 runs 15 residues. Germline V gene data show CDR1 as LGHNA and CDR2 as YNFKEQ. The ends lost 4 bases at V and 0 bases at J; junction bases unmatched: 2. CDR3 residues: CASSRGQGMNTEAFF. The CDR3 DNA sequence: TGTGCCAGCAGCCGGGGACAGGGGATGAACACTGAAGCTTTCTTT.

This rearrangement joins TRBV5-5 to TRBJ2-6, with 8 bases matching TRBD1. The CDR3 is 17 residues long. The J segment lost 2 bases and the V segment lost 3 bases, leaving 7 bases of the junction unmatched. CDR1 SGHKS and CDR2 YYEKEE come from the germline V gene (reference sequence). CDR3 residues: CASSWGTGVTGANVLTF. The CDR3 coding sequence is TGTGCCAGCAGCTGGGGGACAGGCGTTACTGGGGCCAACGTCCTGACTTTC.

The gene calls are TRBV14 and TRBJ1-2; no clear D gene. Between the trimmed V and J ends, which lost 4 bases and 1 base, there was a span of 19 bases. Germline assignment: CDR1 SGHDN and CDR2 FVKESK. There are 17 residues in the CDR3. CDR3 sequence: CASSPRIGVSINYGYTF. The CDR3 nucleotides read TGTGCCAGCAGCCCACGCATTGGAGTTTCCATTAACTATGGCTACACCTTC. The entire variable domain, with the rest obtained from reference TRBV14 and TRBJ1-2, is as follows: EAGVTQFPSHSVIEKGQTVTLRCDPISGHDNLYWYRRVMGKEIKFLLHFVKESKQDESGMPNNRFLAERTGGTYSTLKVQPAELEDSGVYFCASSPRIGVSINYGYTFGSGTRLTVV.

V gene TRBV27 combines with J gene TRBJ2-7; D might be TRBD2 (5 bases). The CDR3 is 15 amino acids. Germline lookup yields CDR1 MNHEY and CDR2 SMNVEV (reference sequence). V was trimmed by 2 bases and J by 3 bases, leaving 14 bases between them. The CDR3 protein is CASSLGPPGIYEQYF. The CDR3 region has the DNA TGTGCCAGCAGTTTAGGTCCCCCGGGGATCTACGAGCAGTACTTC.

The rearrangement links TRBV9 to TRBJ2-6; D ambiguous. The CDR3 is 15 amino acids. Trimming pared 4 bases from V and 0 bases from J, leaving 8 bases between. CDR1 and CDR2 from the germline V gene are SGDLS and YYNGEE. The CDR3 coding sequence is TGTGCCAGCAGCCCCGGTTTCTCTGGGGCCAACGTCCTGACTTTC. Its translation: CASSPGFSGANVLTF.

This clone was seen more than once but under ten times. This chain uses TRBV9 with TRBJ2-2; D is possibly TRBD1 (6 bases). The CDR3 runs 16 residues. V lost 0 bases and J lost 4, with 13 bases in between. Germline lookup yields CDR1 SGDLS and CDR2 YYNGEE. DNA for the CDR3: TGTGCCAGCAGCGTAGCCTCCCCCAGGGGCACCGGGGAGCTGTTTTTT. Translating gives CASSVASPRGTGELFF.

The DNA for the CDR3 is TGTGCCAGCAGCTTTGCGGGGGGCGGCAATGAGCAGTTCTTC. It specifies CASSFAGGGNEQFF. The chain combines TRBV7-9 with TRBJ2-1; TRBD2 matches at 8 bases. The CDR3 runs 14 residues. Trimming at V came to 3 bases and at J to 6 bases, leaving 4 bases not matched to a gene. CDR1 is SEHNR and CDR2 is FQNEAQ in the germline V gene (reference sequence). Full variable domain (rest looked up from reference TRBV7-9 and TRBJ2-1): DTGVSQNPRHKITKRGQNVTFRCDPISEHNRLYWYRQTLGQGPEFLTYFQNEAQLEKSRLLSDRFSAERPKGSFSTLEIQRTEQGDSAMYLCASSFAGGGNEQFFGPGTRLTVL.

V is TRBV24-1 and J is TRBJ1-5; D is ambiguous. Trimming took off 8 bases at V and 6 bases at J, with 13 bases between the two ends. This CDR3 is 13 amino acids long. Per germline, CDR1 KGHDR and CDR2 SFDVKD. The CDR3 coding sequence is TGTGCCACCAAGCGAGGAGAAGGTCAGCCCCAGCATTTT. Protein sequence: CATKRGEGQPQHF.

A single count supports this clone. This sequence joins TRBV5-6 and TRBJ1-6; 9 bases match TRBD1. V shed 0 bases, J shed 7 bases, and the junction held 5 bases outside the gene matches. There are 16 residues in the CDR3. The germline gives CDR1 SGHDT, CDR2 YYEEEE. The CDR3 DNA is TGTGCCAGCAGCTTGGGGACGGGGACAGGGAATTCACCCCTCCACTTT. Protein sequence: CASSLGTGTGNSPLHF.

V is TRBV3-1 (or the pseudogene TRBV3-2) and J is TRBJ1-1; D not resolved. Trimming cost V 4 bases and J 4 bases, with 16 bases left between them. CDR1 and CDR2 (germline): LGHDT, YNNKEL (reference sequence). This CDR3 contains 15 residues. The CDR3 protein is CASSRTRVSGTEAFF. CDR3 sequence (DNA): TGTGCCAGCAGCCGCACTCGGGTGAGCGGCACTGAAGCTTTCTTT.

The V and J genes are TRBV2 and TRBJ1-2; the D gene is possibly TRBD1 (5 bases). V shed 4 bases and J shed 8 bases, with 17 bases lying between them. The CDR3 is 14 amino acids. Germline CDR1 is SNHLY and CDR2 is FYNNEI. CDR3 residues: CASSGRELPLGYTF. The CDR3 bases are TGTGCCAGCAGTGGCAGGGAACTCCCCCTGGGCTACACCTTC.

V usage is TRBV19 and J usage is TRBJ1-2; 8 positions match TRBD1. The V gene's germline CDR1 is LNHDA and CDR2 SQIVND (reference sequence). The CDR3 runs 16 residues. Germline trimming cut 7 bases from V and 3 bases from J; bases unmatched to any gene: 13. In DNA, the CDR3 is TGTGCCAGTAATACAGGGGGGTGGGTATCGGACTATGGCTACACCTTC. Translation: CASNTGGWVSDYGYTF.

This chain links TRBV19 with TRBJ1-5; D is possibly TRBD1 (5 bases). Germline V gene lookup returns CDR1 LNHDA and CDR2 SQIVND (reference sequence). This CDR3 region has 15 residues. V dropped 4 bases and J dropped 1 base, with 11 bases sitting between them. In DNA, the CDR3 is TGTGCCAGTAGTACTTCGACAGTGAGCAATCAGCCCCAGCATTTT. Amino acids: CASSTSTVSNQPQHF.

The genes are TRBV12-5 and TRBJ1-1, with TRBD1 matching 8 bases. The CDR3 is made up of 14 amino acids. Per germline, CDR1 LGHNT and CDR2 FRNRAP. With V trimmed by 5 bases and J by 2 bases, 4 bases remained unmatched. DNA of the CDR3: TGTGCTAGTGGTCGACAGGGGTTTAACACTGAAGCTTTCTTT. It codes for CASGRQGFNTEAFF.

The chain employs TRBV5-6 and TRBJ2-1, with 8 bases aligning to TRBD2. Per the germline V gene, CDR1 is SGHDT and CDR2 is YYEEEE. This CDR3 contains 15 residues. V gave up 0 bases and J gave up 2 bases; unmatched junction bases: 1. The CDR3 loop reads CASSLELAAYNEQFF. For the CDR3, the DNA is TGTGCCAGCAGCTTGGAACTAGCGGCCTACAATGAGCAGTTCTTC.

V and J are TRBV2 and TRBJ1-1; D is perhaps TRBD1 (5 bases). CDR3 length: 13 amino acids. V gave up 8 bases and J gave up 5 bases, with 15 bases separating them. From germline, CDR1 is SNHLY and CDR2 FYNNEI. The CDR3 sequence: CASGDSLSTEAFF. The CDR3 nucleotides read TGTGCCAGCGGGGACTCCTTGAGTACTGAAGCTTTCTTT.